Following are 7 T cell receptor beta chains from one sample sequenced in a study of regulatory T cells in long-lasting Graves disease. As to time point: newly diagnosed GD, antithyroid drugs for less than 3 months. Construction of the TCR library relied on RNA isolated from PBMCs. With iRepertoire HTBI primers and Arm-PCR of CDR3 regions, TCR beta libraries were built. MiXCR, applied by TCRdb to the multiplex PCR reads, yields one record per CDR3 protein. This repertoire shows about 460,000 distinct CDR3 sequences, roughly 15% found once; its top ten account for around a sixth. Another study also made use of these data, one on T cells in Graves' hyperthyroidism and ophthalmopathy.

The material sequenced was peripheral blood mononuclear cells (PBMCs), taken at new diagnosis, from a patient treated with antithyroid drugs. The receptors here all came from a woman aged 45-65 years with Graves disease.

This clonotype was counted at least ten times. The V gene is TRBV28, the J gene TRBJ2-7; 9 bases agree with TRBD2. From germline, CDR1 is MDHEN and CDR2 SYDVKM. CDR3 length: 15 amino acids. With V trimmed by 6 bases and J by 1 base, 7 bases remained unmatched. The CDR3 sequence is CASSPSLAGSYEQYF. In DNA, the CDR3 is TGTGCCAGCAGCCCTAGCCTAGCGGGGTCCTACGAGCAGTACTTC. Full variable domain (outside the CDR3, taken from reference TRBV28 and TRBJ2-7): DVKVTQSSRYLVKRTGEKVFLECVQDMDHENMFWYRQDPGLGLRLIYFSYDVKMKEKGDIPEGYSVSREKKERFSLILESASTNQTSMYLCASSPSLAGSYEQYFGPGTRLTVT.

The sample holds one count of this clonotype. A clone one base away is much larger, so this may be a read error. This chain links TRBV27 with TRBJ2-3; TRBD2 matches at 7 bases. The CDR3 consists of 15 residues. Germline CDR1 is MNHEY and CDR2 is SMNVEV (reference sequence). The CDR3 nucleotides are TGTGGCAGCAGTGACGAGAGCGGGATAACAGATACGCAGTATTTT. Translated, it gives CGSSDESGITDTQYF.

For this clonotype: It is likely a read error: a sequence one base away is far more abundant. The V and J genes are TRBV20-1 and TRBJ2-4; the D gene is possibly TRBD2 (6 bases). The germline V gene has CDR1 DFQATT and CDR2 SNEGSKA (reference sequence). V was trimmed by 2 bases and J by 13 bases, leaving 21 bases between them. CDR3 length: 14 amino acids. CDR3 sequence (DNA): TGCAGTGCTAGATCGGGGGTCGGAACCAATGAGCAGTACTTC. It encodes CSARSGVGTNEQYF.

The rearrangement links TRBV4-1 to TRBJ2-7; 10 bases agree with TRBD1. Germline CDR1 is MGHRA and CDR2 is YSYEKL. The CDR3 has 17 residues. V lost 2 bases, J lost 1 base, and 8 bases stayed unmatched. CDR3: CASSQYEPGQGSYEQYF. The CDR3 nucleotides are TGCGCCAGCAGCCAATATGAACCGGGACAGGGGTCCTACGAGCAGTACTTC.

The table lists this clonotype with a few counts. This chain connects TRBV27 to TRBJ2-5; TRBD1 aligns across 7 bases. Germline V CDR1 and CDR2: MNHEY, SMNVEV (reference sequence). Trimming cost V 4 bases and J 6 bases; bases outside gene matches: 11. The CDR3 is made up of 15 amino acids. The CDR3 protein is CASSSAPDRAKTQYF. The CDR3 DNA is TGTGCCAGCAGTTCCGCACCAGACAGGGCGAAGACCCAGTACTTC.

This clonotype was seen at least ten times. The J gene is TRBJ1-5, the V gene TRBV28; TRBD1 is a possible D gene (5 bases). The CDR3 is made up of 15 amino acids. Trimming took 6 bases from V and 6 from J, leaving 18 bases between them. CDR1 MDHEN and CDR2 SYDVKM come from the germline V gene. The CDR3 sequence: CASSYQGGHRQPQHF. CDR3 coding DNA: TGTGCCAGCAGCTACCAGGGAGGGCACCGTCAGCCCCAGCATTTT.

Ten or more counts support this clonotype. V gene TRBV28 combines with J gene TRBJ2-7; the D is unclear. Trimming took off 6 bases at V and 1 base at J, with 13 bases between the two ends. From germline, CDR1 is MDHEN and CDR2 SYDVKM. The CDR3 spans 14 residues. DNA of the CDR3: TGTGCCAGCAGCCACCCCGATAGATCCTACGAGCAGTACTTC. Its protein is CASSHPDRSYEQYF.